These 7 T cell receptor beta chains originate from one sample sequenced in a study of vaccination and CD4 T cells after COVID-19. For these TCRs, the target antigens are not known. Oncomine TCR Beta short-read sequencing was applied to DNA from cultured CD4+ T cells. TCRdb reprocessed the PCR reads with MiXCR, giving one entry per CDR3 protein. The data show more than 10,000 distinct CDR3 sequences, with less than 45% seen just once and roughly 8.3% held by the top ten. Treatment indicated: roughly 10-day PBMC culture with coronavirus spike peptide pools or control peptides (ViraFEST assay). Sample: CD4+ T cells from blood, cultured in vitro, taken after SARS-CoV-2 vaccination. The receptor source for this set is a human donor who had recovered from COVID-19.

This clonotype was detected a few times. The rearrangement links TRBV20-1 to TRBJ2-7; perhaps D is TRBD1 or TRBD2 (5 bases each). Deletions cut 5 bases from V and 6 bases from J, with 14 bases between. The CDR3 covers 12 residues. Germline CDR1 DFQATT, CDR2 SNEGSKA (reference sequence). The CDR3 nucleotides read TGCAGTGCTCCTTATTTGGGGGTCGAGCAGTACTTC. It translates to CSAPYLGVEQYF.

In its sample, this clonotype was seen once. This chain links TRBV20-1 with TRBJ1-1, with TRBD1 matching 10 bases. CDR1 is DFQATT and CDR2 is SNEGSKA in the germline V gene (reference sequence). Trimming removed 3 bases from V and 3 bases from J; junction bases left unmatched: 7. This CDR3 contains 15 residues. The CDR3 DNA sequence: TGCAGTGCTAGGGGACAGGGGTTGGGGGACACTGAAGCTTTCTTT. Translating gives CSARGQGLGDTEAFF.

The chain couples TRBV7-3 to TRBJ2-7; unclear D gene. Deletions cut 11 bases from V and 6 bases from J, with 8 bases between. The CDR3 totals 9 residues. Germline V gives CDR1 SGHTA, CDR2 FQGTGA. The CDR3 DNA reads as TGTGCCCTCTTGGGCGAGCAGTACTTC. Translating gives CALLGEQYF.

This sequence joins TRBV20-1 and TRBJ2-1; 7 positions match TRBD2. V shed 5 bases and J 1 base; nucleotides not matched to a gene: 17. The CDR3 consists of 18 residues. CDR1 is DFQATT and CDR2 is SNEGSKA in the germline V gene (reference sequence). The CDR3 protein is CSAGLLGRGPESYNEQFF. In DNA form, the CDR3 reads TGCAGTGCTGGACTACTAGGGAGGGGCCCTGAATCCTACAATGAGCAGTTCTTC.

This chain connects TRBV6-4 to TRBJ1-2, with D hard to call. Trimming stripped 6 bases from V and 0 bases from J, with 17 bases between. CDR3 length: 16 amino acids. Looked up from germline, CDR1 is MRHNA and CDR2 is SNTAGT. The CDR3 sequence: CASRNITLAANYGYTF. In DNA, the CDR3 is TGTGCCAGCAGAAATATAACACTTGCAGCTAACTATGGCTACACCTTC.

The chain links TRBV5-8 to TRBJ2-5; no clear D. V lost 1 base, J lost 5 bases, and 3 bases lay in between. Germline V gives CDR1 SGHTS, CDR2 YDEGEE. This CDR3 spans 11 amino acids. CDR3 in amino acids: CASSLRETQYF. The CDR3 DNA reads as TGTGCCAGCAGCTTGCGGGAGACCCAGTACTTC.

CDR3 amino acids: CSARDGGTSTDTQYF. The CDR3 nucleotides read TGCAGTGCTAGAGACGGCGGGACTTCCACAGATACGCAGTATTTT. J is TRBJ2-3 and V is TRBV20-1; possibly TRBD2 for D (6 bases). V dropped 0 bases and J dropped 2 bases, with 12 bases sitting between them. Germline V gene sequence: CDR1 DFQATT, CDR2 SNEGSKA (reference sequence). The CDR3 spans 15 residues.